This T cell receptor (beta chain) derives from a study of blood T cell repertoires in COVID-19. Study overall: Acute-phase and convalescent COVID-19 samples originated in the United States, Italy and Spain. PBMCs, B-cell-depleted T cells, or T cells were the source of the cDNA or gDNA that made up the material.

Seattle-derived patients entered the study during active infection and were followed longitudinally. Original processing methods: Estimation of nucleated cell counts was performed using reference gene primer amplification. Only in-frame clones appear in the TCRdb table, and some are missing; sequencing was by immunoSEQ multiplex PCR. V, J and clone size are taken as reported in that table, and D and trimming were inferred from the DNA itself. The sample lists about 130,000 clones, around 90% occurring once. Regarding this clone: Other DNA sequences of this sample code for an identical CDR3.

CDR3 size: 16 residues. J gave up 0 bases and V 2 bases, and 1 base lay outside the gene matches. The germline gives CDR1 LNHDA, CDR2 SQIVND (reference sequence). The clonotype was recovered from a man aged 45 to 65 with COVID-19, enrolled during active disease. This chain links TRBV19 with TRBJ2-1, with 10 bases lining up with TRBD2. The material sequenced was peripheral blood. The CDR3 sequence is CASSIRLAGSYNEQFF. Here the CDR3 DNA reads TGTGCCAGTAGTATAAGACTAGCGGGCTCCTACAATGAGCAGTTCTTC.